This entry features one T cell receptor (beta chain) sequence. Its matching antigen is unknown. The authors prepared the TCRbeta library with unique molecular identifiers. TCRdb re-called the PCR reads through MiXCR, storing one row per CDR3 protein. Counted here are just over 950,000 distinct CDR3 sequences, around 30% occurring once; the ten biggest clones make up about 28%. This entry belongs to a study of T-cell reconstitution after alpha-beta-depleted transplantation in children. Study observations and caveats: Surviving recipient cells, namely T cells and thymic progenitors, were the source of high day-60 TCRbeta diversity in some patients. About two months after transplant, alpha-beta T cells reportedly came from several hundred expanded graft clones. Newly made T cells mostly supplied T-cell counts and diversity one year after transplant.

In germline, CDR1 is SGHRS, CDR2 YFSETQ. This CDR3 region has 15 residues. Trimming cost V 2 bases and J 1 base, with 12 bases left between them. The clonotype originates from a boy younger than two who had a stem cell transplant for SCID, so the T cells may come from the graft donor. The chain joins TRBV5-1 to TRBJ1-1; possibly TRBD1 for D (6 bases). The material sequenced was PBMCs, mostly from graft donor cells, taken 360 days after TCRalphabeta/CD19-depleted stem cell transplant. The CDR3, as DNA: TGCGCCAGCAGCTTCTTTCCGACAGGGAACACTGAAGCTTTCTTT. Translating it yields CASSFFPTGNTEAFF.